Below are 11 T cell receptor beta chains sequenced from a single sample in a study of cytomegalovirus exposure and HLA in healthy donors. Researchers ran the PCR with 60 Vbeta and 13 Jbeta primers. Repertoires were generated with immunoSEQ multiplex PCR, while TCRdb's copy carries only in-frame clones and drops some. The table has 110,000 or so clones, 78% seen once. Sequencing was performed on PBMCs. All receptors come from a man aged 25 to 40 in good health and CMV-seronegative.

The V gene is TRBV10-3, the J gene TRBJ2-2, with 9 bases fitting TRBD1. Per the germline V gene, CDR1 is ENHRY and CDR2 is SYGVKD. With 4 bases clipped from V and 6 bases from J, the junction kept 27 bases outside the gene matches. The CDR3 length is 22 residues. The CDR3 coding sequence is TGTGCCATCAGTGTGGGATCGCCCCCTAACGTTAACAGGGGGCGAAGTGCCGGGGAGCTGTTTTTT. Its translation: CAISVGSPPNVNRGRSAGELFF.

This clone was seen just once. The rearrangement links TRBV19 to TRBJ1-1; TRBD1 is a possible D gene (6 bases). Germline V gene lookup returns CDR1 LNHDA and CDR2 SQIVND (reference sequence). This CDR3 is 14 amino acids long. Trimming took off 9 bases at V and 0 bases at J, with 14 bases between the two ends. The CDR3 loop is CASQGRGVNTEAFF. The CDR3 DNA reads TGTGCCAGCCAGGGGAGGGGTGTGAACACTGAAGCTTTCTTT.

The chain is built from TRBV5-4 and TRBJ2-1; 10 nucleotides align to TRBD1. V lost 5 bases and J lost 5; bases outside the gene matches: 4. The CDR3 runs to 14 residues. The germline V gene has CDR1 SGHNT and CDR2 YYREEE (reference sequence). The CDR3 nucleotides read TGTGCCAGCAGATGGACAGGGGGTAACAATGAGCAGTTCTTC. Amino acid sequence: CASRWTGGNNEQFF.

This clone was picked up a small number of times. This sequence joins TRBV9 and TRBJ2-7, with 8 nucleotides matching TRBD1. CDR3 length: 14 amino acids. Trimming took 3 bases from V and 2 from J; bases not matched to a gene: 4. CDR1 is SGDLS and CDR2 is YYNGEE in the germline V gene. CDR3 in amino acids: CASSGRQGPYEQYF. CDR3 coding DNA: TGTGCCAGCAGCGGAAGACAGGGGCCCTACGAGCAGTACTTC.

The CDR3: CASTPPAEHYGYTF. CDR3 in DNA: TGTGCCAGCACTCCTCCGGCGGAACACTATGGCTACACCTTC. The chain employs TRBV28 and TRBJ1-2; D ambiguous. Between the trimmed V and J ends, which lost 7 bases and 3 bases, there was a span of 15 bases. This CDR3 is 14 amino acids long. Germline values: CDR1 MDHEN, CDR2 SYDVKM.

The chain has TRBV4-1 and TRBJ1-5, with TRBD1 as a possible D gene (6 bases). The CDR3 loop spans 15 amino acids. Germline V gives CDR1 MGHRA, CDR2 YSYEKL. V gave up 4 bases and J gave up 2 bases, with 12 bases separating them. This CDR3 reads CASSRQESGNQPQHF. In DNA form, the CDR3 reads TGCGCCAGCAGCCGACAGGAGTCTGGCAATCAGCCCCAGCATTTT.

The chain is built from TRBV4-3 and TRBJ2-1; 13 nucleotides line up with TRBD2. CDR1 is LGHNA and CDR2 is YSLEER in the germline V gene. This CDR3 region has 15 residues. The V and J ends lost 5 bases and 7 bases, in that order; junction bases with no gene match: 5. CDR3 amino acids: CASSVLAGGRNEQFF. In DNA form, the CDR3 reads TGCGCCAGCAGCGTACTAGCGGGGGGGCGGAATGAGCAGTTCTTC.

The chain links TRBV19 to TRBJ1-5; D might be TRBD1 (5 bases). V was shortened by 7 bases and J by 2 bases, with 15 bases between the two germline ends. Germline CDR1 reads LNHDA; CDR2 reads SQIVND (reference sequence). The CDR3 covers 15 residues. CDR3 sequence reads: CASTPAWGGNQPQHF. The CDR3 coding sequence is TGTGCCAGTACCCCCGCGTGGGGCGGCAATCAGCCCCAGCATTTT.

Remarks on this clone: The same CDR3 arises from other DNA sequences in this sample as well. V gene TRBV4-1 combines with J gene TRBJ1-1; D remains unclear. Trimming stripped 0 bases from V and 8 bases from J, with 16 bases between. CDR1 and CDR2 from the germline V gene are MGHRA and YSYEKL. The CDR3 contains 15 residues. DNA for the CDR3: TGCGCCAGCAGCCAAGATGCGTGGGGAGGCACCGAAGCTTTCTTT. Translated: CASSQDAWGGTEAFF.

In nucleotides, the CDR3 is TGCGCCAGCAGCCAAGATCGGATTACAGGGAGATCGGGCTACGAGCAGTACTTC. Translating gives CASSQDRITGRSGYEQYF. The J gene is TRBJ2-7, the V gene TRBV4-3, with D possibly TRBD1 on 6 matching bases. CDR1 and CDR2 from the germline V gene are LGHNA and YSLEER. CDR3 size: 18 residues. Trimming cost V 0 bases and J 3 bases, with 21 bases left between them.

The chain links TRBV19 to TRBJ1-6; perhaps TRBD1 as D (5 bases). The length of the CDR3 is 14 residues. CDR1 is LNHDA and CDR2 is SQIVND in the germline V gene (reference sequence). V dropped 7 bases and J dropped 10 bases, with 17 bases sitting between them. The DNA for the CDR3 is TGTGCCAGTACCAAACGGGGGGATGGATCACCCCTCCACTTT. It specifies CASTKRGDGSPLHF.